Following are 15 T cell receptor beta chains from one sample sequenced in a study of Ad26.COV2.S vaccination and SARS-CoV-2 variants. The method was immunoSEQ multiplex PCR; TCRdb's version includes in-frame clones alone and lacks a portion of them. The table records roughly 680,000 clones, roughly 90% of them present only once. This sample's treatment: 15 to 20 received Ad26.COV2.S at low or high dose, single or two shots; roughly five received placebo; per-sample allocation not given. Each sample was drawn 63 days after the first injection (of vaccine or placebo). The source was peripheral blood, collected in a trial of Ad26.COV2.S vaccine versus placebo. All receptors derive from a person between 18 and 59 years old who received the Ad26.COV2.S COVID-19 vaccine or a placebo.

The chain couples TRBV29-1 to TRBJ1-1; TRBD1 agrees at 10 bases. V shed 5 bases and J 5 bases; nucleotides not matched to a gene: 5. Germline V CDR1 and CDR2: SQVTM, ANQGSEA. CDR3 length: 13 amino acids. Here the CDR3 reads CSVCRDRGTEAFF. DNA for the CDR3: TGCAGCGTTTGCCGGGACAGGGGAACTGAAGCTTTCTTT.

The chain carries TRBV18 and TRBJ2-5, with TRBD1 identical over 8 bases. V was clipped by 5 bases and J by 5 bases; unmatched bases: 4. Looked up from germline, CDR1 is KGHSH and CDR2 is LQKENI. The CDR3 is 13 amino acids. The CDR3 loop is CASSAQGVETQYF. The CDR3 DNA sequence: TGTGCCAGCTCAGCACAGGGGGTCGAGACCCAGTACTTC.

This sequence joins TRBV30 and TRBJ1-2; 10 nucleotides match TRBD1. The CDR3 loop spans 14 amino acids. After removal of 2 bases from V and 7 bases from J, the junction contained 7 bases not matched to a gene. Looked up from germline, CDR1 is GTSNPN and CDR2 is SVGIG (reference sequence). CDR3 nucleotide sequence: TGTGCCTGGAGTTCTCCTTGGACAGGGGGTGGCTACACCTTC. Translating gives CAWSSPWTGGGYTF.

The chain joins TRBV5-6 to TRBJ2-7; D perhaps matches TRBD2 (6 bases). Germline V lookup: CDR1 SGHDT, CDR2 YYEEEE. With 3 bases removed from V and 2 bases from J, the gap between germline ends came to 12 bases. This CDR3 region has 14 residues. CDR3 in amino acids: CASSSSPGAYEQYF. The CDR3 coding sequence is TGTGCCAGCAGCTCGTCACCGGGGGCCTACGAGCAGTACTTC.

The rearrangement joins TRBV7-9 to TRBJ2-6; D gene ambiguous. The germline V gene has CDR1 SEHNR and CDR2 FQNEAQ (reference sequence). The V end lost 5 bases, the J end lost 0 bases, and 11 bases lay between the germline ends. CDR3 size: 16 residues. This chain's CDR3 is CASSPPSASGANVLTF. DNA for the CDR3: TGTGCCAGCAGCCCCCCTAGTGCCTCTGGGGCCAACGTCCTGACTTTC.

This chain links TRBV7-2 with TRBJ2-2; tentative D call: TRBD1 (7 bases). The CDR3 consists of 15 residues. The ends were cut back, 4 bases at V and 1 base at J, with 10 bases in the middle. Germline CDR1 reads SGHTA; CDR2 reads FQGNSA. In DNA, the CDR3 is TGTGCCAGCAGCTCCCAGGGGGGGAACACCGGGGAGCTGTTTTTT. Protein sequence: CASSSQGGNTGELFF.

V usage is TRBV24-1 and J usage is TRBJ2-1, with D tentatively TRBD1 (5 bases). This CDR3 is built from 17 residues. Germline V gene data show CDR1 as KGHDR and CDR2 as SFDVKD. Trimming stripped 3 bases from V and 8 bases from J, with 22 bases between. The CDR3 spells CATSDINPRRAVDEQFF. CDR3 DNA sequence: TGTGCCACCAGTGATATAAATCCTCGCAGGGCGGTTGATGAGCAGTTCTTC.

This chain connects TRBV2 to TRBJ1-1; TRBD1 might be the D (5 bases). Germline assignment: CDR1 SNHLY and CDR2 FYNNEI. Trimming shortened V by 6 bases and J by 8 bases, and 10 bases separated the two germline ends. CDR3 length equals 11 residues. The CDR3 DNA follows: TGTGCCAGCAGAGGGAACAGGGAAGCTTTCTTT. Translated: CASRGNREAFF.

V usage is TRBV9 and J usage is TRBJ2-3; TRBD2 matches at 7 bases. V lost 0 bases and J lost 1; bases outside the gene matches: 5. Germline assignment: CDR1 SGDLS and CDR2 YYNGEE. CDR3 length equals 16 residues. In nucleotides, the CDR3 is TGTGCCAGCAGCGTAGAGGCGGGGGACCGCACAGATACGCAGTATTTT. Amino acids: CASSVEAGDRTDTQYF.

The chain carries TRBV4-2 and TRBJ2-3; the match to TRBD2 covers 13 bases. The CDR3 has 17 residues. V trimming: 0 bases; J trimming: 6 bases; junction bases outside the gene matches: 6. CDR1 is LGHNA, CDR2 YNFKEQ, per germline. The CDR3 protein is CASSQDGTSGMRDTQYF. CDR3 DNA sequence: TGTGCCAGCAGCCAAGATGGGACTAGCGGGATGCGGGATACGCAGTATTTT.

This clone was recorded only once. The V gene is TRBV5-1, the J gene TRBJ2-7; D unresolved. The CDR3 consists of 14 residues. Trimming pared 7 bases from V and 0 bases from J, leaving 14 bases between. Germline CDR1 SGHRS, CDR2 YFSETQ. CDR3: CASRQRPSSYEQYF. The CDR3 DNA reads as TGCGCCAGCCGCCAACGACCAAGCTCCTACGAGCAGTACTTC.

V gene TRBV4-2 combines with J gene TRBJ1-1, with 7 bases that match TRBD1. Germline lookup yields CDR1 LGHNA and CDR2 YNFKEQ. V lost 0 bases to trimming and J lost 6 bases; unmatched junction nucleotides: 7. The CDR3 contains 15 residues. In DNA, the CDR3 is TGTGCCAGCAGCCAAGACTATAGGGGGCAGGCTGAAGCTTTCTTT. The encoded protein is CASSQDYRGQAEAFF.

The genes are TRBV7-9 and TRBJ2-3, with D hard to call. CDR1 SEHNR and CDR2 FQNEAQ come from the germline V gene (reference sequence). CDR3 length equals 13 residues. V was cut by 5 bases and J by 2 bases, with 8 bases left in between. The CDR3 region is CASSPRTTDTQYF. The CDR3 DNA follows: TGTGCCAGCAGCCCCAGGACCACAGATACGCAGTATTTT. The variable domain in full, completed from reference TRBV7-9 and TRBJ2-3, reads DTGVSQNPRHKITKRGQNVTFRCDPISEHNRLYWYRQTLGQGPEFLTYFQNEAQLEKSRLLSDRFSAERPKGSFSTLEIQRTEQGDSAMYLCASSPRTTDTQYFGPGTRLTVL.

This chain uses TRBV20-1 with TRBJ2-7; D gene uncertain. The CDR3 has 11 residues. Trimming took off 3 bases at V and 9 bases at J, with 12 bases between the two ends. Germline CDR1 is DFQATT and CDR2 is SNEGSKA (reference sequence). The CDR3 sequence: CSARGPGGQYF. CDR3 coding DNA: TGCAGTGCTAGGGGTCCGGGTGGGCAGTACTTC.

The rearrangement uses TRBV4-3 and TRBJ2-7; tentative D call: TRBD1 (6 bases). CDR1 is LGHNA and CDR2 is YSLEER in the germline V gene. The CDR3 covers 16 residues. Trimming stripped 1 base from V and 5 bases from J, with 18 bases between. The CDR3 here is CASSQGQDFYGDEQYF. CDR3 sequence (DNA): TGCGCCAGCAGCCAAGGACAGGACTTCTATGGGGACGAGCAGTACTTC.